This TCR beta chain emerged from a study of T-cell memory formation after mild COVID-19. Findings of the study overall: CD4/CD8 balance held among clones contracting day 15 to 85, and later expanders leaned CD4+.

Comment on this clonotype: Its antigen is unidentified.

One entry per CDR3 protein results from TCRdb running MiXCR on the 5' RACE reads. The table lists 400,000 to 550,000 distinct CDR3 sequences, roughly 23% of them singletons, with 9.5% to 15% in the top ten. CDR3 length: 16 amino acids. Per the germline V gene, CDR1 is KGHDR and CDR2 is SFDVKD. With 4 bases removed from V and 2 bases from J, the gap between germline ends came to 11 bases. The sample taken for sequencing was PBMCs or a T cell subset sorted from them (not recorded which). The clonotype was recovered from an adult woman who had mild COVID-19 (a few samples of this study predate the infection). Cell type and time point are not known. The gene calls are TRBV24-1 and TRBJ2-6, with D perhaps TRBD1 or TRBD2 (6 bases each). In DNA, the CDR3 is TGTGCCACCAGTGAAGGGGGGCAGACTGGGGCCAACGTCCTGACTTTC. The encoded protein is CATSEGGQTGANVLTF.